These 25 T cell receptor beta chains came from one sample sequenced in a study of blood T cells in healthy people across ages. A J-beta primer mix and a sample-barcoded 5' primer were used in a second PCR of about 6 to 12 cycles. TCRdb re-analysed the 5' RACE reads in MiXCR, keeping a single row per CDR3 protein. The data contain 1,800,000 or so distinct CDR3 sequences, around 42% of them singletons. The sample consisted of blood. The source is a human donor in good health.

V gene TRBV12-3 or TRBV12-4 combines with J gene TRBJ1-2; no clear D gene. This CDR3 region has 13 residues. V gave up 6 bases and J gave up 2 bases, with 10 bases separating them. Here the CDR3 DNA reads TGTGCCAGCAGCCCTGAGTACAACTATGGCTACACCTTC. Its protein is CASSPEYNYGYTF.

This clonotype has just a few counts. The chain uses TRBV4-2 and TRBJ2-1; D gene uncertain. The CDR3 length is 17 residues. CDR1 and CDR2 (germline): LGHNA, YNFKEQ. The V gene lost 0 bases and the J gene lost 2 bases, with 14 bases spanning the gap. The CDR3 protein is CASSQEGGPFTYNEQFF. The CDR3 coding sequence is TGTGCCAGCAGCCAAGAGGGCGGACCTTTTACCTACAATGAGCAGTTCTTC.

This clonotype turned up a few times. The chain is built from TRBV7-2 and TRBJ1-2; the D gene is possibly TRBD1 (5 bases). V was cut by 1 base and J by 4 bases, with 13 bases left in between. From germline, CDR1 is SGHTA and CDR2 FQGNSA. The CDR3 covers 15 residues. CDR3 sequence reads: CASSLEGVSGYGYTF. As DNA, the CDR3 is TGTGCCAGCAGCTTAGAAGGGGTTTCGGGCTATGGCTACACCTTC.

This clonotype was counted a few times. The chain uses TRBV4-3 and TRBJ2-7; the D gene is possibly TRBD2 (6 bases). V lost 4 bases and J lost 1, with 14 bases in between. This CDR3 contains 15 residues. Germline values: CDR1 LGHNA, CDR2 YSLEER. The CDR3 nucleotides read TGCGCCAGCAGCCCGGGACTCCTTGGTTCCTACGAGCAGTACTTC. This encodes CASSPGLLGSYEQYF.

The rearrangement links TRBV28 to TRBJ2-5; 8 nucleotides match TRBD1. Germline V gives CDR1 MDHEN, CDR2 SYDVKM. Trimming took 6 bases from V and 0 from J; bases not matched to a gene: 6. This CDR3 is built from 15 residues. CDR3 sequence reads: CASSPGQVDQETQYF. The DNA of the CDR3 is TGTGCCAGCAGCCCGGGACAGGTGGACCAAGAGACCCAGTACTTC.

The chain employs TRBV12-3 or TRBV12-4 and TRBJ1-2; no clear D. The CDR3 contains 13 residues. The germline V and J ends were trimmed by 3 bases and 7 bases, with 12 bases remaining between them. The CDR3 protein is CASSFAGAGGYTF. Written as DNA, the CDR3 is TGTGCCAGCAGTTTTGCGGGAGCGGGTGGCTACACCTTC.

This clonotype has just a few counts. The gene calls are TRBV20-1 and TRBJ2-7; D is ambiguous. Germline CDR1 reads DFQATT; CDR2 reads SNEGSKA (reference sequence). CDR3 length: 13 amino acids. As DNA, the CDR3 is TGCAGCCCATCCTGGGGTGAAACCTACGAGCAGTACTTC. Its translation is CSPSWGETYEQYF.

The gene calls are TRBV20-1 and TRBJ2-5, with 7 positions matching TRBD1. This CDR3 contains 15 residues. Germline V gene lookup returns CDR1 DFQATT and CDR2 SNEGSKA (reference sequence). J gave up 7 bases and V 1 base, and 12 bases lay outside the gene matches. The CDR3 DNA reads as TGCAGTGCTAGAGTACTCACAGGGGCCCGCCTGACCCAGTACTTC. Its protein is CSARVLTGARLTQYF.

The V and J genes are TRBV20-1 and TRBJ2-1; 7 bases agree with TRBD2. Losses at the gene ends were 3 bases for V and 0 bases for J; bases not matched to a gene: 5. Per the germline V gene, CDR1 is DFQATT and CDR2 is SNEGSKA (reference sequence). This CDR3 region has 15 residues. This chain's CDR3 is CSASGRGSSYNEQFF. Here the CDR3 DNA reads TGCAGTGCTAGCGGGCGGGGGAGCTCCTACAATGAGCAGTTCTTC.

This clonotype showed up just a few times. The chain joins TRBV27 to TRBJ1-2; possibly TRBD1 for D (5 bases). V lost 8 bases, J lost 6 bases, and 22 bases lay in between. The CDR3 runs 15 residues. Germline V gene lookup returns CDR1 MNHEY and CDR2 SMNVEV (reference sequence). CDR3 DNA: TGTGCCAGCGGGGACGAAGGTCCCCCTAGTAATGGCTACACCTTC. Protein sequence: CASGDEGPPSNGYTF.

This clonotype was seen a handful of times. CDR3 in DNA: TGCAGTGCCCTGAGGGGCGCAAGGGGCTACACCTTC. It translates to CSALRGARGYTF. The chain recombines TRBV20-1 with TRBJ1-2, with a tentative D call TRBD1 (5 bases). Germline V gene lookup returns CDR1 DFQATT and CDR2 SNEGSKA (reference sequence). V shed 6 bases and J shed 8 bases, with 16 bases lying between them. The CDR3 length is 12 residues.

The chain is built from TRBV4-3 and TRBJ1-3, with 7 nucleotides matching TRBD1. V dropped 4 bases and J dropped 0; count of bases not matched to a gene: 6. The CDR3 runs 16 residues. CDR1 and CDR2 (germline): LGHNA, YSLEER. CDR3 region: CASSPRQGFSGNTIYF. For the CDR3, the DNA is TGCGCCAGCAGCCCCAGACAGGGTTTCTCTGGAAACACCATATATTTT.

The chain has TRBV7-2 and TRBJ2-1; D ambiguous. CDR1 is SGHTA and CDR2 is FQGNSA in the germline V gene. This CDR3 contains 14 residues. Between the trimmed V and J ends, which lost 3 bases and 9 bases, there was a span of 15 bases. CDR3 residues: CASSLSRTHGEQFF. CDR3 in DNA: TGTGCCAGCAGCTTGTCTAGGACCCATGGTGAGCAGTTCTTC.

The CDR3 bases are TGCAGCGTTGAAGGGCGTTGGCTCGGGGATGGCTACACCTTC. It specifies CSVEGRWLGDGYTF. The J gene is TRBJ1-2, the V gene TRBV29-1; D not certain. Germline lookup yields CDR1 SQVTM and CDR2 ANQGSEA. Trimming shortened V by 1 base and J by 6 bases, and 15 bases separated the two germline ends. This CDR3 has 14 residues.

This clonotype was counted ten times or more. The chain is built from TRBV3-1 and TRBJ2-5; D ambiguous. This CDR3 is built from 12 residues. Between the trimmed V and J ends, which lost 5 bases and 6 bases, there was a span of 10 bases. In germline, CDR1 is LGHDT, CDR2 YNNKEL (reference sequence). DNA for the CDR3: TGTGCCAGCAGCTTAGGCCGGAAGACCCAGTACTTC. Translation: CASSLGRKTQYF.

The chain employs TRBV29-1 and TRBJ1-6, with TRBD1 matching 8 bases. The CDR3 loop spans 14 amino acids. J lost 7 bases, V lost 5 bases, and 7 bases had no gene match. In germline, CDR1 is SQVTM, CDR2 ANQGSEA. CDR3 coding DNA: TGCAGCGTTCGGACAGGGTTGAGGAATTCACCCCTCCACTTT. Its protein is CSVRTGLRNSPLHF.

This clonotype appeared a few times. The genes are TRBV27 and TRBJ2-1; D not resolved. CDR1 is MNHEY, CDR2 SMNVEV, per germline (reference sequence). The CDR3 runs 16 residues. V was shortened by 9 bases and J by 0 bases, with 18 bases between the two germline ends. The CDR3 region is CASTPMIGYSYNEQFF. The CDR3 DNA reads TGTGCCAGTACACCCATGATAGGGTACTCCTACAATGAGCAGTTCTTC.

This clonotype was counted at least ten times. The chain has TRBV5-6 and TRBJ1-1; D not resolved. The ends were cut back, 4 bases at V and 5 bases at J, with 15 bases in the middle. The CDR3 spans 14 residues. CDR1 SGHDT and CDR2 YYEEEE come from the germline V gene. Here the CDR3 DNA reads TGTGCCAGCAGCCCCCCGGTTGGAGGGACTGAAGCTTTCTTT. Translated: CASSPPVGGTEAFF.

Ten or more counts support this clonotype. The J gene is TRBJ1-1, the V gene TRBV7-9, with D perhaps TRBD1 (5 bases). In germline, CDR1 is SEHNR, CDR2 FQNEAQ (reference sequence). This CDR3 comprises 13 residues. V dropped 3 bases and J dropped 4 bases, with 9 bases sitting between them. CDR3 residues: CASSFGGRTEAFF. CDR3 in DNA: TGTGCCAGCAGCTTCGGGGGACGCACTGAAGCTTTCTTT.

CDR3 coding DNA: TGTGCCGTACTGGGACAGGGCGATGAGCAGTTCTTC. This encodes CAVLGQGDEQFF. The chain carries TRBV10-3 and TRBJ2-1, with 9 bases lining up with TRBD1. V shed 11 bases, J shed 8 bases, and the junction held 7 bases outside the gene matches. This CDR3 contains 12 residues. Germline loops: CDR1 ENHRY, CDR2 SYGVKD.

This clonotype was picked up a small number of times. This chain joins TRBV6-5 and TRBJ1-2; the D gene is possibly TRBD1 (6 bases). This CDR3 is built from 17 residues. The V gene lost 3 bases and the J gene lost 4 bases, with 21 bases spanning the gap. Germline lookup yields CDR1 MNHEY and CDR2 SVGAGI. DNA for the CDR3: TGTGCCAGCAGTTATCAGCTCGGGGGCAGCCTCTCCTATGGCTACACCTTC. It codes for CASSYQLGGSLSYGYTF.

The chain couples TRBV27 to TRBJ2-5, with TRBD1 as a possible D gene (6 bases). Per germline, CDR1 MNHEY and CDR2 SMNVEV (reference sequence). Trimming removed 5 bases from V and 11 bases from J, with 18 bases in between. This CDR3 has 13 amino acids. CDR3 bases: TGTGCCAGCAGTACCCACAGGGAAGGGAAGCAGTACTTC. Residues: CASSTHREGKQYF.

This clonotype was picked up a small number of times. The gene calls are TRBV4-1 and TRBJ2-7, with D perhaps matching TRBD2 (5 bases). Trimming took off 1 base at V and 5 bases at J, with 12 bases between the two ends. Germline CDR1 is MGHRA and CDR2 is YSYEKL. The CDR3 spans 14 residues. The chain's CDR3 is CASSQGRGSHEQYF. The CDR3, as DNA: TGCGCCAGCAGCCAAGGACGGGGATCCCACGAGCAGTACTTC.

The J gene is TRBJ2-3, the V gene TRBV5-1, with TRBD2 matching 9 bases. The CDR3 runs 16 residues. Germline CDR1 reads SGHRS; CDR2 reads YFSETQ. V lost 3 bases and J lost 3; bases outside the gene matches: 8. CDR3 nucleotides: TGCGCCAGCAGCTCAGCGGGGGGCCGGGGAACAGATACGCAGTATTTT. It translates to CASSSAGGRGTDTQYF.

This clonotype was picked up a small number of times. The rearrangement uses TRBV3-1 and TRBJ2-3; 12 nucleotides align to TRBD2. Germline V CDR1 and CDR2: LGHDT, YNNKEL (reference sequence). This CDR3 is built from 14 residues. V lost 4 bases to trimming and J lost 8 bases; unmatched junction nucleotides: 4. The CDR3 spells CASSPSGGAGTQYF. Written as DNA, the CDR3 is TGTGCCAGCAGCCCTAGCGGGGGGGCAGGTACGCAGTATTTT.